The 9 T cell receptor beta chains below all came from one sample that was sequenced in a study of cytomegalovirus exposure and HLA in healthy donors. The PCR employed 60 Vbeta primers together with 13 Jbeta primers. This table comes from immunoSEQ multiplex PCR, and its TCRdb copy is limited to in-frame clones, with some not included. Here the sample spans under 200,000 clones, roughly 65% being singletons. Sequenced material: PBMCs. The receptors shown here come from a woman younger than 30 in good health and CMV-seropositive.

This clone is a singleton in its sample. The gene calls are TRBV5-1 and TRBJ2-2, with 7 nucleotides matching TRBD2. The CDR3 sequence is 15 residues long. CDR1 is SGHRS, CDR2 YFSETQ, per germline. J lost 6 bases, V lost 0 bases, and 5 bases had no gene match. The CDR3: CASSLVGLAAGELFF. CDR3 DNA sequence: TGCGCCAGCAGCTTGGTTGGGCTAGCGGCCGGGGAGCTGTTTTTT.

V and J are TRBV5-1 and TRBJ2-2, with 7 bases matching TRBD1. V shed 3 bases, J shed 7 bases, and the junction held 6 bases outside the gene matches. The CDR3 spans 14 residues. Germline values: CDR1 SGHRS, CDR2 YFSETQ. The DNA of the CDR3 is TGCGCCAGCAGCTCACAGGGGTCGGTCGGGGAGCTGTTTTTT. Translation: CASSSQGSVGELFF.

V and J are TRBV5-5 and TRBJ2-7; D is ambiguous. CDR1 and CDR2 from the germline V gene are SGHKS and YYEKEE (reference sequence). The length of the CDR3 is 11 residues. V was pared by 4 bases and J by 5 bases, with 7 bases between. The DNA for the CDR3 is TGTGCCAGCAGCATTTTCAACGAGCAGTACTTC. The encoded protein is CASSIFNEQYF.

The sample holds a few counts of this clone. This chain connects TRBV19 to TRBJ1-4, with D possibly being TRBD1 (6 bases). Trimming left V 7 bases short and J 7 bases short, with 13 bases between. Germline-derived CDR1 and CDR2 are LNHDA and SQIVND (reference sequence). This CDR3 region has 13 residues. CDR3 in amino acids: CASKRDNIEKLFF. The DNA for the CDR3 is TGTGCCAGTAAAAGGGACAACATTGAAAAACTGTTTTTT.

CDR3 sequence: CASSSYPQGAQADTQYF. DNA for the CDR3: TGTGCCAGCAGTAGCTACCCACAGGGCGCGCAGGCAGATACGCAGTATTTT. V and J are TRBV27 and TRBJ2-3, with D possibly being TRBD1 (6 bases). This CDR3 has 17 residues. Germline V gene lookup returns CDR1 MNHEY and CDR2 SMNVEV (reference sequence). Trimming removed 5 bases at V and 4 bases at J, with 22 bases between.

The chain employs TRBV7-9 and TRBJ1-4, with D maybe TRBD1 (5 bases). There are 12 residues in the CDR3. CDR1 is SEHNR, CDR2 FQNEAQ, per germline (reference sequence). V was clipped by 6 bases and J by 5 bases, with 7 bases between them. CDR3 region: CASSPGNEKLFF. CDR3 sequence (DNA): TGTGCCAGCAGTCCAGGGAATGAAAAACTGTTTTTT.

The chain has TRBV2 and TRBJ2-1, with D uncertain. Germline assignment: CDR1 SNHLY and CDR2 FYNNEI. Trimming removed 3 bases from V and 1 base from J, with 7 bases in between. This CDR3 has 14 amino acids. The CDR3 nucleotides are TGTGCCAGCAGTGATCTGAGGTCCTACAATGAGCAGTTCTTC. Amino acid sequence: CASSDLRSYNEQFF.

The gene calls are TRBV4-1 and TRBJ2-5, with D possibly TRBD2 on 5 matching bases. The J call may be faulty, since TRBJ2-7 better matches the DNA end. Per germline, CDR1 MGHRA and CDR2 YSYEKL. The CDR3 extends over 16 amino acids. The CDR3 bases are TGCGCCAGCAGCCAAGCGCCGGGGTCCGTCTACTACGAGCAGTACTTC. This encodes CASSQAPGSVYYEQYF.

The chain combines TRBV30 with TRBJ2-1; possibly TRBD2 for D (5 bases). The ends were cut back, 0 bases at V and 2 bases at J, with 11 bases in the middle. Germline CDR1 is GTSNPN and CDR2 is SVGIG (reference sequence). The CDR3 is 15 residues long. The CDR3 nucleotides are TGTGCCTGGAGTGTAACAGAGCGGCCCTACAATGAGCAGTTCTTC. Translating it yields CAWSVTERPYNEQFF.